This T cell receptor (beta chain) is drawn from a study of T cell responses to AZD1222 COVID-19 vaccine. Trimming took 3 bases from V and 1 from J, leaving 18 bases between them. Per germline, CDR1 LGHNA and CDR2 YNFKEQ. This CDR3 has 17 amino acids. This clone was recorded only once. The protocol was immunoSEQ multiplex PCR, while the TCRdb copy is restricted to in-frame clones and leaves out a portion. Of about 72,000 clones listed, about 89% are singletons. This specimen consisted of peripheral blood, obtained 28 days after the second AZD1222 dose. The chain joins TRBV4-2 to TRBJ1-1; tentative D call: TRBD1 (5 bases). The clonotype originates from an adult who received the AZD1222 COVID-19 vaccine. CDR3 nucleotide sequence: TGTGCCAGCAGCCATAACCGGGACGGAGGTAAGAACACTGAAGCTTTCTTT. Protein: CASSHNRDGGKNTEAFF.